This entry features one TCR beta chain sequence. Its antigen remains undetermined. Base qualities are not recorded, but no much larger clone differs from it by a single base. The collaborating institutions used their own protocols to collect whole blood in K2EDTA tubes. Collaborator samples were shipped for TCRbeta analysis as frozen whole blood, isolated PBMCs, or DNA extracted from either sample type. The immunoSEQ Assay, a bias-controlled multiplex PCR, was used to amplify TCRbeta CDR3 regions from genomic DNA. The paper's processing steps were these. Within the assay, amplification of reference gene primers was used to estimate how many nucleated cells each sample contained. To quantify the absolute abundance of each unique TCRbeta CDR3 rearrangement, sequence reads were collapsed and filtered. For each sample, productive Simpson clonality was calculated by taking the square root of Simpson's diversity index across productive rearrangements. Here the immuneACCESS table is served through TCRdb, limited to in-frame sequences with V and J called. Missing clones are a known gap in these copies; in checked studies unresolved V genes cover under half, and the rest lacks a known reason. D and trimming were read from the DNA, whereas the V and J calls and clone size are those reported in that table. This sample lists roughly 260,000 clones; more than 60% were detected once. The top ten clonotypes cover around 4.1% of the sample.

These data belong to a study of blood T cell repertoires in COVID-19 (dated by TCRdb to 2018 to 2020). Regarding the research as a whole: The collaborator samples originated in the United States, Italy and Spain and spanned the acute and convalescent phases of COVID-19. The material from the prospective study consisted of cDNA or gDNA derived from T cells, B-cell-depleted T cells, or PBMCs. The dataset comprised deeply sampled blood TCRbeta repertoires from subjects exposed to, actively infected with, or recovered from COVID-19. The repertoires were released in a freely available public database meant as a resource for research on the immune response to SARS-CoV-2. The samples were drawn from the first 160 participants of the ongoing ImmuneRACE study and from 1,200 or so subjects provided by 6 global collaborators. Nearly every sample came with metadata listing a de-identified subject ID, COVID-19 status, age in years and sex. Where HLA class I and class II types were available, the types were taken from metadata supplied by the sample provider, not from assay-based typing. Broader findings and caveats from the paper: The quantity of clinical and demographic metadata differed by source and by participant and was supplied without curation.

Sequences SGHKS (CDR1) and YYEKEE (CDR2) are obtained from the germline V gene (reference sequence). The CDR3 spans 16 residues, from the cysteine through the phenylalanine. Here the CDR3 DNA is all that survives: 48 bases in frame from base 1. The germline V end is reduced by 3 bases and the J end by 5 bases; junction bases left unmatched: 7. The sequence joins TRBV5-5 to TRBJ1-4, with 10 bases aligning to TRBD1. This receptor was taken from a woman in her thirties or forties with active or convalescent COVID-19. Sequenced sample: peripheral blood. The DNA reads as follows: TGTGCCAGCAGCTCGATAGGACAGGGGGAGAATGAAAAACTGTTTTTT. It is translated as CASSSIGQGENEKLFF.